This T cell receptor (beta chain) was captured in a study of T cell responses to AZD1222 COVID-19 vaccine. Study results and limitations: Baseline antibody screening turned up just a handful of seropositive AZD1222 recipients. Nearly half of spike-specific TCRs reportedly go after variant regions that carry no mutations. Donors in the cohort were predominantly white British and more often female, and clonal diversity was possibly underestimated. Spike-specific TCR breadth rose after two AZD1222 doses, and depth rose as well.

On this clone itself: Its target is unknown.

The V end was cut by 3 bases, the J end by 0 bases, with 24 bases between. Germline CDR1 reads MDHEN; CDR2 reads SYDVKM. The CDR3 runs to 19 residues. The method was immunoSEQ multiplex PCR; TCRdb's version includes in-frame clones alone and lacks a portion of them. The repertoire holds about 130,000 clones, with around 91% as singletons. The sequencing used peripheral blood, collected on day 0 of MenACWY control vaccination. J is TRBJ2-7 and V is TRBV28, with a tentative D call TRBD1 (8 bases). The clonotype comes from an adult in good health. The CDR3 DNA reads TGTGCCAGCAGTTTGATAATGGGTCTTACAGGGGGGGCCTCCTACGAGCAGTACTTC. Protein sequence: CASSLIMGLTGGASYEQYF. Looking up the rest from reference TRBV28 and TRBJ2-7 gives the full variable domain: DVKVTQSSRYLVKRTGEKVFLECVQDMDHENMFWYRQDPGLGLRLIYFSYDVKMKEKGDIPEGYSVSREKKERFSLILESASTNQTSMYLCASSLIMGLTGGASYEQYFGPGTRLTVT.